The 32 T cell receptor beta chains presented below share a single source sample, sequenced in a study of T-cell memory formation after mild COVID-19. A single record per CDR3 protein comes from TCRdb applying MiXCR to the 5' RACE reads. The sample shows roughly 580,000 distinct CDR3 sequences, approximately 18% of them seen only once. The sequenced sample was PBMCs or a T cell subset sorted from them (not recorded which). Receptors were obtained from an adult woman who had mild COVID-19 (a few samples of this study predate the infection). Cell type and time point are not known.

The chain recombines TRBV5-1 with TRBJ2-7, with 8 bases fitting TRBD2. V dropped 7 bases and J dropped 0; count of bases not matched to a gene: 9. The CDR3 runs to 15 residues. Germline-derived CDR1 and CDR2 are SGHRS and YFSETQ. Here the CDR3 reads CASSPRGGTSYEQYF. The CDR3 region has the DNA TGCGCCAGCTCGCCCCGGGGGGGGACCTCCTACGAGCAGTACTTC.

The chain employs TRBV27 and TRBJ2-7; 9 nucleotides match TRBD2. This CDR3 is built from 14 residues. J was trimmed by 4 bases and V by 2 bases; bases with no gene match: 3. Germline values: CDR1 MNHEY, CDR2 SMNVEV (reference sequence). CDR3: CASSLASGAYEQYF. CDR3 coding DNA: TGTGCCAGCAGTTTAGCTAGCGGGGCGTACGAGCAGTACTTC.

This clonotype was seen at least ten times. This chain connects TRBV7-9 to TRBJ2-6; D call uncertain. CDR1 and CDR2 (germline): SEHNR, FQNEAQ (reference sequence). The CDR3 has 13 residues. V lost 5 bases and J 0 bases, leaving 2 bases between the germline ends. The CDR3 loop is CASSTSGANVLTF. The CDR3 coding sequence is TGTGCCAGCAGCACCTCTGGGGCCAACGTCCTGACTTTC.

This clonotype has a count of ten or more. V is TRBV4-1 and J is TRBJ1-2; 8 bases match TRBD1. The V gene end was trimmed by 4 bases and the J gene end by 0 bases; junction bases not matched to a gene: 4. There are 15 residues in the CDR3. Germline V gene sequence: CDR1 MGHRA, CDR2 YSYEKL. CDR3 region: CASSPGQASNYGYTF. The CDR3 nucleotides read TGCGCCAGCAGCCCGGGACAGGCCTCTAACTATGGCTACACCTTC.

This clonotype has only a few counts. The J gene is TRBJ2-7, the V gene TRBV20-1, with D perhaps matching TRBD1 (5 bases). This CDR3 contains 16 residues. Trimming took 4 bases from V and 6 from J, leaving 25 bases between them. Germline V lookup: CDR1 DFQATT, CDR2 SNEGSKA (reference sequence). CDR3 bases: TGCAGTGCTACCCATGGCCAGGGCGTCCTGTTGGGCGAGCAGTACTTC. Its translation is CSATHGQGVLLGEQYF.

The chain links TRBV29-1 to TRBJ2-7; D is unresolved. Trimming removed 5 bases at V and 2 bases at J, with 7 bases between. Germline assignment: CDR1 SQVTM and CDR2 ANQGSEA. The CDR3 is 11 residues long. CDR3 DNA sequence: TGCAGCGTTAACACCGCCTACGAGCAGTACTTC. It yields the protein CSVNTAYEQYF.

This clonotype was picked up a small number of times. The chain joins TRBV7-8 to TRBJ1-4; D unclear. The ends were cut back, 3 bases at V and 0 bases at J, with 14 bases in the middle. This CDR3 has 17 residues. Per germline, CDR1 SGHVS and CDR2 FQNEAQ. The CDR3 loop is CASSFKGLRATNEKLFF. The CDR3 nucleotides are TGTGCCAGCAGCTTTAAGGGATTACGGGCAACTAATGAAAAACTGTTTTTT.

J is TRBJ2-1 and V is TRBV29-1; no definite D call. Looked up from germline, CDR1 is SQVTM and CDR2 is ANQGSEA. The CDR3 is made up of 13 amino acids. Between the trimmed V and J ends, which lost 0 bases and 6 bases, there was a span of 9 bases. The CDR3 spells CSVEDPDGNEQFF. The CDR3 DNA follows: TGCAGCGTTGAAGATCCGGACGGCAATGAGCAGTTCTTC.

J is TRBJ2-3 and V is TRBV7-9; TRBD2 matches 10 bases. This CDR3 spans 18 amino acids. Looked up from germline, CDR1 is SEHNR and CDR2 is FQNEAQ (reference sequence). V was clipped by 5 bases and J by 1 base; unmatched bases: 12. This CDR3 is CASSTNYRLAGGTDTQYF. The DNA of the CDR3 is TGTGCCAGCAGCACTAACTACCGGCTAGCGGGAGGCACAGATACGCAGTATTTT.

This clonotype was seen a handful of times. V gene TRBV14 combines with J gene TRBJ2-7; a possible D gene is TRBD1 (5 bases). The germline V gene encodes CDR1 SGHDN and CDR2 FVKESK. This CDR3 is built from 13 residues. Trimming pared 6 bases from V and 4 bases from J, leaving 13 bases between. Here the CDR3 DNA reads TGTGCCAGCAGTCATGGACACGGGTACGAGCAGTACTTC. Translated, it gives CASSHGHGYEQYF.

This clonotype was counted a few times. The chain recombines TRBV14 with TRBJ2-7, with D unresolved. V shed 2 bases and J shed 1 base, with 3 bases lying between them. The CDR3 sequence is 12 residues long. Germline CDR1 is SGHDN and CDR2 is FVKESK. The CDR3: CASSQKSYEQYF. The CDR3 DNA is TGTGCCAGCAGCCAAAAATCCTACGAGCAGTACTTC.

The V and J genes are TRBV20-1 and TRBJ2-5, with a tentative D call TRBD2 (6 bases). Deletions cut 4 bases from V and 4 bases from J, with 19 bases between. The CDR3 is made up of 15 amino acids. Germline-derived CDR1 and CDR2 are DFQATT and SNEGSKA (reference sequence). The CDR3 reads CSATTGTVFGETQYF. Written as DNA, the CDR3 is TGCAGTGCTACTACCGGGACTGTCTTCGGAGAGACCCAGTACTTC.

This clonotype was counted between two and nine times. The chain employs TRBV6-5 and TRBJ1-6; D unresolved. The CDR3 consists of 14 residues. Germline V gives CDR1 MNHEY, CDR2 SVGAGI. V dropped 2 bases and J dropped 7 bases, with 9 bases sitting between them. The CDR3 is CASSYEWGNSPLHF. CDR3 DNA sequence: TGTGCCAGCAGTTACGAGTGGGGAAATTCACCCCTCCACTTT.

The rearrangement joins TRBV10-3 to TRBJ1-1, with a possible D match to TRBD1 (5 bases). The V and J ends lost 5 bases and 11 bases respectively, with 24 bases between them. The CDR3 spans 15 residues. The germline CDR1 and CDR2 sequences are ENHRY and SYGVKD. The CDR3 DNA follows: TGTGCCATCAGTAAGGCGGACCGTAGTTTCTCAGGGGCTTTCTTT. Its translation: CAISKADRSFSGAFF.

A few counts support this clonotype. The chain carries TRBV7-6 and TRBJ2-7; 13 bases agree with TRBD2. The CDR3 spans 19 residues. Trimming removed 1 base from V and 1 base from J; junction bases left unmatched: 10. Germline V gene data show CDR1 as SGHVS and CDR2 as FNYEAQ. The CDR3 bases are TGTGCCAGCAGCTTAGGGGGTTGGACTAGCGGGAGAGGATCCTACGAGCAGTACTTC. Its translation: CASSLGGWTSGRGSYEQYF.

The table lists this clonotype with many counts. The rearrangement uses TRBV29-1 and TRBJ2-1, with 8 bases fitting TRBD2. Germline loops: CDR1 SQVTM, CDR2 ANQGSEA. This CDR3 comprises 13 residues. Trimming took 4 bases from V and 9 from J; bases not matched to a gene: 8. CDR3 coding DNA: TGCAGCGTTGCCACTAGCGGAGGCGGTGAGCAGTTCTTC. Its translation: CSVATSGGGEQFF.

This clonotype turned up a few times. V usage is TRBV2 and J usage is TRBJ1-1; 12 nucleotides agree with TRBD1. With 4 bases clipped from V and 5 bases from J, the junction kept 2 bases outside the gene matches. The CDR3 runs to 14 residues. Germline V gives CDR1 SNHLY, CDR2 FYNNEI. Here the CDR3 reads CASSGDRGRTEAFF. DNA for the CDR3: TGTGCCAGCAGTGGGGACAGGGGGCGGACTGAAGCTTTCTTT.

The chain combines TRBV11-1 with TRBJ2-1, with 15 bases fitting TRBD2. Germline V gene data show CDR1 as SGHAT and CDR2 as FQDESV (reference sequence). With V trimmed by 5 bases and J by 9 bases, 8 bases remained unmatched. This CDR3 has 16 amino acids. The CDR3 is CASSTGLAGGRGEQFF. The CDR3 region has the DNA TGTGCCAGCAGCACCGGACTAGCGGGAGGGCGAGGTGAGCAGTTCTTC.

There are a few counts of this clonotype. This chain uses TRBV5-1 with TRBJ2-3, with 9 bases that match TRBD2. CDR3 length: 15 residues. CDR1 is SGHRS, CDR2 YFSETQ, per germline. V was pared by 4 bases and J by 2 bases, with 5 bases of the junction left unmatched. The CDR3 is CASSPAGGTTDTQYF. DNA of the CDR3: TGCGCCAGCAGCCCGGCGGGGGGGACCACAGATACGCAGTATTTT. The full variable domain, with the rest looked up from reference TRBV5-1 and TRBJ2-3, is KAGVTQTPRYLIKTRGQQVTLSCSPISGHRSVSWYQQTPGQGLQFLFEYFSETQRNKGNFPGRFSGRQFSNSRSEMNVSTLELGDSALYLCASSPAGGTTDTQYFGPGTRLTVL.

This clonotype has only a few counts. The CDR3 is CATSDLPGGDTQYF. CDR3 bases: TGTGCCACCAGTGATTTGCCGGGGGGAGATACGCAGTATTTT. The rearrangement uses TRBV24-1 and TRBJ2-3; 7 bases align to TRBD2. Germline-derived CDR1 and CDR2 are KGHDR and SFDVKD. V shed 0 bases and J 5 bases; nucleotides not matched to a gene: 1. The CDR3 consists of 14 residues.

This clonotype appeared a single time. The chain carries TRBV9 and TRBJ1-1, with a tentative D call TRBD1 (6 bases). This CDR3 spans 14 amino acids. Germline CDR1 and CDR2: SGDLS and YYNGEE. Trimming removed 3 bases at V and 4 bases at J, with 13 bases between. In DNA, the CDR3 is TGTGCCAGCAGCGACCCTTCACAGGGCACTGAAGCTTTCTTT. Amino acid sequence: CASSDPSQGTEAFF.

This clonotype was detected only a few times. CDR3 coding DNA: TGCAGCGTTGTGACTAGCGGGAGCCAAGAGACCCAGTACTTC. As protein: CSVVTSGSQETQYF. V usage is TRBV29-1 and J usage is TRBJ2-5; TRBD2 agrees at 12 bases. CDR1 and CDR2 from the germline V gene are SQVTM and ANQGSEA. The trim removed 4 bases at V and 1 base at J, leaving 1 base unmatched. This CDR3 is 14 amino acids long.

This clonotype was picked up one time. The V call is TRBV5-4, the J call TRBJ2-5; TRBD1 or TRBD2 may be the D gene (6 bases each). This CDR3 contains 15 residues. CDR1 is SGHNT and CDR2 is YYREEE in the germline V gene (reference sequence). V was trimmed by 2 bases and J by 5 bases, leaving 16 bases between them. CDR3 residues: CASSLSARGRETQYF. The CDR3 nucleotides read TGTGCCAGCAGCTTATCTGCGAGGGGGAGGGAGACCCAGTACTTC. The whole variable domain, filled in from reference TRBV5-4 and TRBJ2-5, reads ETGVTQSPTHLIKTRGQQVTLRCSSQSGHNTVSWYQQALGQGPQFIFQYYREEENGRGNFPPRFSGLQFPNYSSELNVNALELDDSALYLCASSLSARGRETQYFGPGTRLLVL.

The chain has TRBV30 and TRBJ1-5; D not resolved. The CDR3 covers 14 residues. The V end was cut by 0 bases, the J end by 3 bases, with 9 bases between. CDR1 is GTSNPN and CDR2 is SVGIG in the germline V gene (reference sequence). The CDR3 is CAWSVHFTNQPQHF. CDR3 nucleotides: TGTGCCTGGAGTGTACATTTCACCAATCAGCCCCAGCATTTT.

This clonotype was seen more than once but under ten times. The chain has TRBV7-6 and TRBJ2-1; D unresolved. Germline V lookup: CDR1 SGHVS, CDR2 FNYEAQ. V was cut by 0 bases and J by 6 bases, with 15 bases left in between. The length of the CDR3 is 16 residues. DNA of the CDR3: TGTGCCAGCAGCTTAGCGTTCGCGAGCTACGGCAATGAGCAGTTCTTC. Translation: CASSLAFASYGNEQFF.

Here the CDR3 reads CASSQGYRGSGETQYF. CDR3 sequence (DNA): TGTGCCAGCAGCCAAGGATACAGGGGTAGCGGGGAGACCCAGTACTTC. The chain couples TRBV14 to TRBJ2-5; the D gene could be TRBD1 or TRBD2 (7 bases each). Germline CDR1 reads SGHDN; CDR2 reads FVKESK. The CDR3 spans 16 residues. Trimming stripped 1 base from V and 5 bases from J, with 17 bases between.

This chain joins TRBV7-9 and TRBJ2-7, with TRBD1 matching over 7 bases. After removal of 2 bases from V and 1 base from J, the junction contained 2 bases not matched to a gene. The CDR3 runs to 14 residues. The germline V gene encodes CDR1 SEHNR and CDR2 FQNEAQ (reference sequence). The CDR3 region is CASSLTGDSYEQYF. The CDR3 DNA reads TGTGCCAGCAGCTTAACAGGGGATTCCTACGAGCAGTACTTC.

The rearrangement links TRBV7-3 to TRBJ2-3, with 8 positions matching TRBD2. The V segment lost 5 bases and the J segment 1 base; nucleotides outside the gene matches: 11. Germline loops: CDR1 SGHTA, CDR2 FQGTGA. The CDR3 extends over 17 amino acids. This chain's CDR3 is CASSLGGLAGGTDTQYF. The CDR3 DNA sequence: TGTGCCAGCAGCCTCGGGGGGCTAGCGGGTGGCACAGATACGCAGTATTTT.

Only a few counts were recorded for this clonotype. The V and J genes are TRBV7-9 and TRBJ2-7; 9 positions agree with TRBD2. V lost 5 bases to trimming and J lost 4 bases; unmatched junction nucleotides: 9. This CDR3 region has 15 residues. Germline-derived CDR1 and CDR2 are SEHNR and FQNEAQ (reference sequence). The CDR3 DNA reads TGTGCCAGCAGCGGACACCCGGGACTAGCTTACGAGCAGTACTTC. Encoded protein: CASSGHPGLAYEQYF.

This clonotype was found a few times. The rearrangement joins TRBV7-3 to TRBJ2-3, with 9 bases that match TRBD2. Germline V CDR1 and CDR2: SGHTA, FQGTGA. The CDR3 is 16 residues long. Unmatched junction bases numbered 5, after V lost 2 bases and J lost 2 bases. CDR3 protein: CASSLAGGPTTDTQYF. DNA of the CDR3: TGTGCCAGCAGCTTAGCGGGAGGGCCGACCACAGATACGCAGTATTTT.

The chain recombines TRBV11-2 with TRBJ2-2, with D possibly TRBD1 on 7 matching bases. The CDR3 totals 18 residues. Germline V gene sequence: CDR1 SGHAT, CDR2 FQNNGV. V was cut by 3 bases and J by 4 bases, with 21 bases left in between. The CDR3 loop is CASSFHSRGVWTTGELFF. The CDR3 nucleotides are TGTGCCAGCAGCTTCCATAGCAGGGGGGTCTGGACCACCGGGGAGCTGTTTTTT.

This sequence joins TRBV7-9 and TRBJ2-2; D is unresolved. Looked up from germline, CDR1 is SEHNR and CDR2 is FQNEAQ (reference sequence). The length of the CDR3 is 14 residues. V lost 5 bases and J 5 bases, leaving 12 bases between the germline ends. This CDR3 reads CASSDSLRTGELFF. DNA of the CDR3: TGTGCCAGCAGCGACTCCCTGAGGACCGGGGAGCTGTTTTTT.